This T cell receptor beta chain was profiled in a study of cytomegalovirus exposure and HLA in healthy donors. The study, taken as a whole, reports: The tendency of first-cohort TCR clusters to co-occur in the 110 or so validation repertoires emerged from a later analysis. The study labeled 164 TCR beta chains cytomegalovirus-associated. It was confirmed in vitro that a few of the CMV-associated chains were specific for CMV antigens.

The donors were part of the validation cohort of 120 subjects. That cohort was separate from the first cohort, which comprised several hundred subjects. A word on this clone: The antigen remains unidentified.

Profiling relied on immunoSEQ multiplex PCR, and the TCRdb table lists in-frame clones only, not all of them. This sample has more than 45,000 clones, with about 91% found just once. V shed 0 bases and J 7 bases; nucleotides not matched to a gene: 4. Germline V gene lookup returns CDR1 SGDLS and CDR2 YYNGEE. The length of the CDR3 is 15 residues. Input material: PBMCs. This clonotype was sampled from a woman aged 18 to 35 in good health and CMV-seronegative. This chain links TRBV9 with TRBJ2-1; TRBD2 matches 10 bases. The CDR3 loop is CASSVGAGGSNEQFF. DNA for the CDR3: TGTGCCAGCAGCGTAGGAGCGGGAGGGTCGAATGAGCAGTTCTTC.